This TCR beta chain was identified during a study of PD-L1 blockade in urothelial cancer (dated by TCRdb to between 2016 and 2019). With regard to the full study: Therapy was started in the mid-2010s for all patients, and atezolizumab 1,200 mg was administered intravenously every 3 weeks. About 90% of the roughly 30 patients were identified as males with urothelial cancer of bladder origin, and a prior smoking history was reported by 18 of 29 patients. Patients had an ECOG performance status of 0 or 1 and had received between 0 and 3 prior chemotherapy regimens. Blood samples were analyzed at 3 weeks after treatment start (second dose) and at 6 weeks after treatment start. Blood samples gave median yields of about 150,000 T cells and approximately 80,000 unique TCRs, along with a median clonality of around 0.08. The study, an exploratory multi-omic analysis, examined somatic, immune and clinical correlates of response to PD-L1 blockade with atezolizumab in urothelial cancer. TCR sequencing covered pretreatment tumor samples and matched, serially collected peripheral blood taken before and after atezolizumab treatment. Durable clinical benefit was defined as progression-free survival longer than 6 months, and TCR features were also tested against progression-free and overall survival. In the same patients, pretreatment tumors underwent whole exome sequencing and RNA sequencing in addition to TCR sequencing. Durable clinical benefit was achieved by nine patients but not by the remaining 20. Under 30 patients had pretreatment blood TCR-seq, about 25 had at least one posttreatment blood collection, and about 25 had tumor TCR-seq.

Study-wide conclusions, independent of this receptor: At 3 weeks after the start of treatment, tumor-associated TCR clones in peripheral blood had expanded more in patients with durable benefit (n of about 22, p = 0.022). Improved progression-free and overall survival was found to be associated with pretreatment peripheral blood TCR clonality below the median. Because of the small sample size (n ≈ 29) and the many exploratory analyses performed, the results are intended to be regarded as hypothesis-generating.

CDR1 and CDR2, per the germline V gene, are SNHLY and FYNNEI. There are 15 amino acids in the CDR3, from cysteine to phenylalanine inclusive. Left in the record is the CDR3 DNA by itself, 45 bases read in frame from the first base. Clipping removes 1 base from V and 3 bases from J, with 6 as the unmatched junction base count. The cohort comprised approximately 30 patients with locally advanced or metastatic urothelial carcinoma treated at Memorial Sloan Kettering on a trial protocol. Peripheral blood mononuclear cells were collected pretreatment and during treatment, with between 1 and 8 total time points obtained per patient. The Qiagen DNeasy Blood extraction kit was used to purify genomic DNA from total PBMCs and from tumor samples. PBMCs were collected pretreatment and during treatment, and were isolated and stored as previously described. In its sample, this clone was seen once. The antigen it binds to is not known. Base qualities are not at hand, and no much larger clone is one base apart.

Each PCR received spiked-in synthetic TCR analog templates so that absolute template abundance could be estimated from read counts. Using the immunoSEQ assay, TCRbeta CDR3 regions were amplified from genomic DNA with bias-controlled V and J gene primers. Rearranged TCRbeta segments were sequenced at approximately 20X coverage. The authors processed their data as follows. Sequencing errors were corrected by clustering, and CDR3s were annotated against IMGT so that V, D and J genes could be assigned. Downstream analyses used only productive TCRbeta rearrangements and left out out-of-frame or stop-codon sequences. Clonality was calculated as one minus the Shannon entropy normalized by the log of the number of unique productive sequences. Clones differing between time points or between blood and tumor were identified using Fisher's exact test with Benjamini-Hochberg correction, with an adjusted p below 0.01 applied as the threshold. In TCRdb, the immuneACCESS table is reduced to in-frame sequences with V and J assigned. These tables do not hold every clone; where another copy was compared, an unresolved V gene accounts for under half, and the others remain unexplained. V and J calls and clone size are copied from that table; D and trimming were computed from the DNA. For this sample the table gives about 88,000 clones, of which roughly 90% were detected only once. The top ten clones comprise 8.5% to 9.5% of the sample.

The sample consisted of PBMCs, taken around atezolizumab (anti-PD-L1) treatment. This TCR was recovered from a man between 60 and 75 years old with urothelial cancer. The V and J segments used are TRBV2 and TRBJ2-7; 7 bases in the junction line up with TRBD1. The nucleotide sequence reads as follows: TGTGCCAGCAGTGAAGGACAGGGTGCTTACTACGAGCAGTACTTC. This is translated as CASSEGQGAYYEQYF.